The present T cell receptor (beta chain) was sequenced within a study of shared clonotypes between healthy human individuals. At the level of the study: Per donor, three plates held CD4 naive cells, three held CD4 memory, two held CD8 naive and one held CD8 memory.

This clone was counted a single time. V gave up 5 bases and J gave up 5 bases, with 18 bases separating them. This CDR3 contains 15 residues. CDR1 and CDR2 (germline): SGHAT, FQDESV (reference sequence). Terminally differentiated effector memory CD45RA+ cells were excluded from the naive CD8 cells, which were CD45RO-negative and positively selected for CCR7. The protocol was immunoSEQ multiplex PCR, while the TCRdb copy is restricted to in-frame clones and leaves out a portion. Of around 2.1 million clones detected, roughly 91% appear once; the ten largest clones hold more than 1.5%. The clonotype was recovered from a man between 18 and 35 years old in good health. Some clones in this sample may be carry-over from other donors' samples. The chain links TRBV11-1 to TRBJ2-5; the D gene is possibly TRBD2 (7 bases). The sample was naive CD8+ T cells from PBMCs. This chain's CDR3 is CASSSGGGGRETQYF. The DNA of the CDR3 is TGTGCCAGCAGCAGTGGGGGAGGGGGTCGGGAGACCCAGTACTTC.